This T cell receptor beta chain was recovered during a study of OX40 agonist ivuxolimab in advanced cancers. This CDR3 region has 17 residues. The V gene's germline CDR1 is MNHEY and CDR2 SMNVEV (reference sequence). With 3 bases removed from V and 0 bases from J, the gap between germline ends came to 17 bases. Assay used: immunoSEQ multiplex PCR; TCRdb lists only in-frame clones, some missing. The sample records over 50,000 clones, 80% to 95% being singletons. This rearrangement joins TRBV27 to TRBJ1-1; D may be TRBD1 (5 bases). The sequencing here drew on CD4+ or CD8+ T cells sorted from blood, taken in a trial of the OX40 agonist ivuxolimab. This TCR was recovered from an adult with an advanced solid tumor such as melanoma, head and neck, liver or kidney cancer. The CDR3: CASSFSPWGGMNTEAFF. CDR3 DNA: TGTGCCAGCAGTTTCTCCCCTTGGGGGGGGATGAACACTGAAGCTTTCTTT.